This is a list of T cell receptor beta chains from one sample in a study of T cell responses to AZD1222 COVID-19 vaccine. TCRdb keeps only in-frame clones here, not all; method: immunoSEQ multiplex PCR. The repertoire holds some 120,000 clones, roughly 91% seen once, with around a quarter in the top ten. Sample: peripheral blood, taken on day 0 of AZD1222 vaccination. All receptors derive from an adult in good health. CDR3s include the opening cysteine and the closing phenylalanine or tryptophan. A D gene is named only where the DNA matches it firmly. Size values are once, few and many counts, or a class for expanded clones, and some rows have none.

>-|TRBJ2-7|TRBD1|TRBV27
CASRGQQISYEQYF
TGTGCCAGCAGGGGACAGCAGATCTCCTACGAGCAGTACTTC
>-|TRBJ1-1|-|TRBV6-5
CASFRTVNTEAFF
TGTGCCAGCTTCCGGACGGTGAACACTGAAGCTTTCTTT
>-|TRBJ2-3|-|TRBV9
CASSPSGQGGDTQYF
TGTGCCAGCAGCCCCTCCGGACAGGGAGGGGATACGCAGTATTTT
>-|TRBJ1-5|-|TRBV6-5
CASQSYSNQPQHF
TGTGCCAGCCAGTCGTATAGCAATCAGCCCCAGCATTTT
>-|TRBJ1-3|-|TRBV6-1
CASSDRDTSGNTIYF
TGTGCCAGCAGTGACCGGGACACCTCTGGAAACACCATATATTTT
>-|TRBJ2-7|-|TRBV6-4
CASRKDSLSYEQYF
TGTGCCAGCAGGAAAGACAGCCTCTCCTACGAGCAGTACTTC
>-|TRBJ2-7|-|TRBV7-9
CASSPTSGLEQYF
TGTGCCAGCAGCCCGACAAGTGGGCTCGAGCAGTACTTC
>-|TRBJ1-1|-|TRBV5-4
CASSPSGGRAETEAFF
TGTGCCAGCAGTCCCTCGGGGGGTAGGGCGGAGACTGAAGCTTTCTTT
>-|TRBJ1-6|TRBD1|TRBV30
CAWSLRTGVRNSPLHF
TGTGCCTGGAGTCTCCGAACAGGGGTTAGGAATTCACCCCTCCACTTT
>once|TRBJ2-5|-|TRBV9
CASSVGSRAQETQYF
TGTGCCAGCAGCGTAGGGAGCAGGGCGCAAGAGACCCAGTACTTC
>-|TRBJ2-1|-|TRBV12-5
CASGNPGGVPNEQFF
TGTGCTAGTGGTAATCCAGGGGGGGTTCCCAATGAGCAGTTCTTC
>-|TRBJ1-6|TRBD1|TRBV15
CATTRDRASPLHF
TGTGCCACGACCCGGGACAGGGCTTCACCCCTCCACTTT
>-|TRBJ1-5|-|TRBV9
CASSHGAVGGANQPQHF
TGTGCCAGCAGCCACGGGGCTGTGGGGGGGGCAAATCAGCCCCAGCATTTT
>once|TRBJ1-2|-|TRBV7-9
CASSFPELGRGGYTF
TGTGCCAGCAGCTTTCCAGAGCTGGGTCGGGGCGGCTACACCTTC
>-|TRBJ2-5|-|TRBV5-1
CASSSRAGLMETQYF
TGCGCCAGCAGCTCTCGTGCGGGGCTGATGGAGACCCAGTACTTC
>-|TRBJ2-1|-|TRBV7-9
CASSGGTLPSASSYNEQFF
TGTGCCAGCAGCGGGGGGACACTCCCTAGCGCGAGCTCCTACAATGAGCAGTTCTTC
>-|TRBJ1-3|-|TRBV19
CASQNLGTPRADTIYF
TGTGCCAGCCAAAATCTTGGGACACCTCGAGCGGACACCATATATTTT
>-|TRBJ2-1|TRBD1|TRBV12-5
CASGLGQGSYNEQFF
TGTGCTAGTGGTCTCGGACAGGGTTCCTACAATGAGCAGTTCTTC
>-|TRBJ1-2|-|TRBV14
CASSQGGGRGNYGYTF
TGTGCCAGCAGCCAAGGGGGAGGCAGGGGTAACTATGGCTACACCTTC
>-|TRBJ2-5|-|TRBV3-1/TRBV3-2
CASSARTAGETQYF
TGTGCCAGCAGCGCCCGGACAGCCGGAGAGACCCAGTACTTC
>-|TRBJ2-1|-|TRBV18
CASSPPRSLNEQFF
TGTGCCAGCTCACCCCCCCGTTCGCTCAATGAGCAGTTCTTC
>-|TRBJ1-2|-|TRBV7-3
CASSSDPGRTYGYTF
TGTGCCAGCAGCTCCGATCCCGGGCGGACCTATGGCTACACCTTC
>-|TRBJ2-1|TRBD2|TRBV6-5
CASGSGRGDEQFF
TGTGCCAGCGGCAGCGGGAGGGGCGATGAGCAGTTCTTC
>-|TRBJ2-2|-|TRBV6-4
CASSGQVGELFF
TGTGCCAGCAGTGGTCAGGTCGGGGAGCTGTTTTTT
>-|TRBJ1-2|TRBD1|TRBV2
CASSSRTGPNYGYTF
TGTGCCAGCAGTTCACGGACAGGGCCTAACTATGGCTACACCTTC
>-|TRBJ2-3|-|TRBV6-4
CASSSGSYTDTQYF
TGTGCCAGCAGTTCTGGTTCCTACACAGATACGCAGTATTTT
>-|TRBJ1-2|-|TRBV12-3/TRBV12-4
CASSYTNYGYTF
TGTGCCAGCAGCTACACTAACTATGGCTACACCTTC
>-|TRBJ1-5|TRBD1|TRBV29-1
CSVRETGTGQPQHF
TGCAGCGTGAGAGAGACAGGGACGGGACAGCCCCAGCATTTT
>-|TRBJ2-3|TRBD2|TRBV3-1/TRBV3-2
CASERGGPLTDTQYF
TGTGCCAGCGAGCGGGGGGGCCCATTGACAGATACGCAGTATTTT
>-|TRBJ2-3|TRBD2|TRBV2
CASSEGETSGSSTQYF
TGTGCCAGCAGTGAAGGCGAGACTAGCGGGAGCTCTACGCAGTATTTT
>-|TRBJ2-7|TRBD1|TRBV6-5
CASTPTGDYEQYF
TGTGCCAGCACTCCTACAGGGGACTACGAGCAGTACTTC
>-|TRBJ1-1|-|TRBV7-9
CASSSGTRKAFF
TGTGCCAGCAGCTCAGGGACCCGGAAAGCTTTCTTT
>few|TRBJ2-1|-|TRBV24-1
CATSDGGEESNEQFF
TGTGCCACCAGTGATGGCGGAGAAGAATCCAATGAGCAGTTCTTC
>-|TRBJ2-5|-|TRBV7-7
CASSLGILGETQYF
TGTGCCAGCAGCTTAGGCATTCTCGGGGAGACCCAGTACTTC
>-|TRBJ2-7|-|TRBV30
CAWGGDTYEQYF
TGTGCCTGGGGTGGGGATACCTACGAGCAGTACTTC
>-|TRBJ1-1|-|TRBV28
CASSLRAGGTFF
TGTGCCAGCAGTTTAAGGGCCGGTGGCACTTTCTTT
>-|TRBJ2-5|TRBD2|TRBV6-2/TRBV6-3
CASSATSGPGTQYF
TGTGCCAGCAGTGCGACTAGCGGCCCGGGGACCCAGTACTTC
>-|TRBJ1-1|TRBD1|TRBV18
CASSPQGGEGTEAFF
TGTGCCAGCTCACCCCAGGGGGGCGAGGGCACTGAAGCTTTCTTT
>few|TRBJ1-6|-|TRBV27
CASYTLRNSPLHF
TGTGCCAGCTACACTCTGCGGAATTCACCCCTCCACTTT
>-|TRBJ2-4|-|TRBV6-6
CASSPRGGAALLAKNIQYF
TGTGCCAGCAGTCCCAGGGGGGGGGCCGCTCTTCTAGCCAAAAACATTCAGTACTTC
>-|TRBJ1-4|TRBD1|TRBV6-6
CASTSAGGTTNEKLFF
TGTGCCAGCACTTCCGCAGGGGGAACAACTAATGAAAAACTGTTTTTT
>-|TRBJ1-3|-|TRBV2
CASEKGAGNTIYF
TGTGCCAGCGAAAAAGGAGCTGGAAACACCATATATTTT
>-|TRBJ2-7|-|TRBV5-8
CASSLGEGKKPYEQYF
TGTGCCAGCAGCTTGGGAGAGGGTAAGAAGCCCTACGAGCAGTACTTC
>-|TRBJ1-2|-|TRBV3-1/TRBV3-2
CATRSPGYGYTF
TGTGCCACCAGATCACCCGGATATGGCTACACCTTC
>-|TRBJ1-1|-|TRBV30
CAWIVPTEAFF
TGTGCCTGGATCGTTCCCACTGAAGCTTTCTTT
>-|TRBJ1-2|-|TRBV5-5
CASSGGAPYGYTF
TGTGCCAGCAGCGGGGGGGCCCCCTATGGCTACACCTTC
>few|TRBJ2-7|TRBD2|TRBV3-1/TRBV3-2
CASSQVGWFERGSYEQYF
TGTGCCAGCAGCCAAGTTGGGTGGTTCGAGCGGGGAAGCTACGAGCAGTACTTC
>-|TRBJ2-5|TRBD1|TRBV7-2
CASSSDRQGLWETQYF
TGTGCCAGCAGCTCGGACAGGCAGGGGTTGTGGGAGACCCAGTACTTC
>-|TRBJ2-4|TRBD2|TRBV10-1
CAFGLAGAGAKNIQYF
TGCGCCTTCGGACTAGCGGGAGCGGGGGCCAAAAACATTCAGTACTTC
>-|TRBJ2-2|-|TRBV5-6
CASSLVNVNTGELFF
TGTGCCAGCAGCTTGGTCAACGTGAACACCGGGGAGCTGTTTTTT
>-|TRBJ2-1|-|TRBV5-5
CASSGMTGQGVQFF
TGTGCCAGCAGCGGGATGACAGGCCAAGGGGTGCAGTTCTTC